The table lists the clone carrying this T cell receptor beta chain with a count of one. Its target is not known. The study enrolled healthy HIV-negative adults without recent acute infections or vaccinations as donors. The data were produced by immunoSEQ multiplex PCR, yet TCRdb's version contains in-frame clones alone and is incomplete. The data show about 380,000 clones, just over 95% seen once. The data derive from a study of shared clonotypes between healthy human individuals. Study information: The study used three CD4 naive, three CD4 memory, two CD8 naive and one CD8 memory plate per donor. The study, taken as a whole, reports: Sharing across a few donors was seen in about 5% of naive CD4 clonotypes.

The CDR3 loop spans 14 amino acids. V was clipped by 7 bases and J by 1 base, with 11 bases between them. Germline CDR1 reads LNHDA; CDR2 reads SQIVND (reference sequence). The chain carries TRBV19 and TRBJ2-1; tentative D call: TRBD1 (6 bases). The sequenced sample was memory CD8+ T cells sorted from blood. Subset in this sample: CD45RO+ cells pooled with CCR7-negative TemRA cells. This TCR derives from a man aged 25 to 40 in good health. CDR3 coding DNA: TGTGCCAGTACGCAGGGGCGATCCTACAATGAGCAGTTCTTC. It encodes CASTQGRSYNEQFF.